Listed below are T cell receptor beta chains from one sample, sequenced in a study of blood T cells in healthy people across ages. TCRdb analysed the 5' RACE reads with MiXCR anew, one entry per CDR3 protein. The sample carries 270,000 or so distinct CDR3 sequences, roughly 27% recorded once. Sequenced sample: blood. These receptor sequences come from a woman in her 70s in good health. Each CDR3 is given with its conserved first and last residue. Fields, in order: V gene, clone size, D gene, J gene, CDR3 protein, CDR3 DNA. The D gene is left open where the match is weak. Only some rows state a clone size, as once, few, many or a class for expanded clones.

v_gene: TRBV29-1; abundance: many; d_gene: .; j_gene: TRBJ1-1; CDR3aa: CSVGDIRGNTEAFF; CDR3nt: TGCAGCGTTGGGGACATTAGGGGGAACACTGAAGCTTTCTTT
v_gene: TRBV7-2; abundance: .; d_gene: .; j_gene: TRBJ1-1; CDR3aa: CASSLVSGVTEAFF; CDR3nt: TGTGCCAGCAGCTTAGTGTCAGGGGTAACTGAAGCTTTCTTT
v_gene: TRBV18; abundance: .; d_gene: .; j_gene: TRBJ2-5; CDR3aa: CASSQTATQETQYF; CDR3nt: TGTGCCAGCTCACAGACAGCAACTCAAGAGACCCAGTACTTC
v_gene: TRBV28; abundance: few; d_gene: .; j_gene: TRBJ2-2; CDR3aa: CASSTLTSSGTGELFF; CDR3nt: TGTGCCAGCAGCACCCTGACTAGTTCTGGAACCGGGGAGCTGTTTTTT
v_gene: TRBV7-2; abundance: .; d_gene: .; j_gene: TRBJ2-3; CDR3aa: CASRRQDTDTQYF; CDR3nt: TGTGCCAGCAGAAGACAGGACACAGATACGCAGTATTTT
v_gene: TRBV2; abundance: .; d_gene: TRBD1; j_gene: TRBJ2-7; CDR3aa: CASSKNRDSSYEQYF; CDR3nt: TGTGCCAGCAGTAAAAACCGGGACAGCTCCTACGAGCAGTACTTC
v_gene: TRBV28; abundance: few; d_gene: TRBD1; j_gene: TRBJ1-2; CDR3aa: CASIAGQGARGYTF; CDR3nt: TGTGCCAGCATCGCTGGACAGGGGGCTCGAGGCTACACCTTC
v_gene: TRBV5-1; abundance: .; d_gene: .; j_gene: TRBJ2-1; CDR3aa: CASSPGKGGINEQFF; CDR3nt: TGCGCCAGCAGCCCCGGTAAGGGGGGGATAAATGAGCAGTTCTTC
v_gene: TRBV5-1; abundance: .; d_gene: TRBD2; j_gene: TRBJ2-1; CDR3aa: CASRPQAGGSYNEQFF; CDR3nt: TGCGCCAGCAGACCTCAAGCGGGAGGGAGCTACAATGAGCAGTTCTTC
v_gene: TRBV4-1; abundance: .; d_gene: .; j_gene: TRBJ2-2; CDR3aa: CASSQGPAVGELFF; CDR3nt: TGCGCCAGCAGCCAAGGGCCTGCAGTGGGGGAGCTGTTTTTT
v_gene: TRBV7-9; abundance: once; d_gene: .; j_gene: TRBJ1-4; CDR3aa: CASSLVGDPTNEKLFF; CDR3nt: TGTGCCAGCAGCTTAGTGGGGGACCCAACTAATGAAAAACTGTTTTTT
v_gene: TRBV3-1; abundance: .; d_gene: .; j_gene: TRBJ1-1; CDR3aa: CAISPLTMNTEAFF; CDR3nt: TGTGCCATCAGCCCCTTAACCATGAACACTGAAGCTTTCTTT
v_gene: TRBV2; abundance: .; d_gene: .; j_gene: TRBJ1-6; CDR3aa: CASSEAMRGSSPLHF; CDR3nt: TGTGCCAGCAGTGAAGCGATGCGGGGAAGCTCACCCCTCCACTTT
v_gene: TRBV6-5; abundance: few; d_gene: TRBD2; j_gene: TRBJ2-5; CDR3aa: CASSYSLRLAGETQYF; CDR3nt: TGTGCCAGCAGTTATTCCCTGAGACTAGCGGGAGAGACCCAGTACTTC
v_gene: TRBV28; abundance: few; d_gene: .; j_gene: TRBJ2-7; CDR3aa: CASSRTDGTYEQYF; CDR3nt: TGTGCCAGCAGCCGGACGGACGGGACCTACGAGCAGTACTTC
v_gene: TRBV20-1; abundance: few; d_gene: TRBD2; j_gene: TRBJ2-2; CDR3aa: CKTSGPTGELFF; CDR3nt: TGCAAGACTAGCGGCCCCACCGGGGAGCTGTTTTTT
v_gene: TRBV20-1; abundance: .; d_gene: .; j_gene: TRBJ2-1; CDR3aa: CSARPLGAEQFF; CDR3nt: TGCAGTGCTCGGCCTCTCGGGGCTGAGCAGTTCTTC
v_gene: TRBV6-6; abundance: .; d_gene: TRBD1; j_gene: TRBJ2-1; CDR3aa: CASSYSGQGAENEQFF; CDR3nt: TGTGCCAGCAGTTACTCTGGACAGGGGGCCGAAAATGAGCAGTTCTTC
v_gene: TRBV18; abundance: few; d_gene: .; j_gene: TRBJ1-4; CDR3aa: CASSSGQQFEKLFF; CDR3nt: TGTGCCAGCTCATCCGGACAGCAGTTCGAAAAACTGTTTTTT
v_gene: TRBV3-1; abundance: few; d_gene: .; j_gene: TRBJ1-1; CDR3aa: CASTQGGIAGAEAFF; CDR3nt: TGTGCCAGCACCCAGGGCGGAATAGCGGGTGCTGAAGCTTTCTTT
v_gene: TRBV3-1; abundance: .; d_gene: .; j_gene: TRBJ2-1; CDR3aa: CASSPGTSTWEDEQFF; CDR3nt: TGTGCCAGCAGTCCCGGGACATCCACTTGGGAGGATGAGCAGTTCTTC
v_gene: TRBV19; abundance: .; d_gene: .; j_gene: TRBJ1-4; CDR3aa: CASRMSSQDEKLFF; CDR3nt: TGTGCCAGTAGAATGTCCTCGCAAGATGAAAAACTGTTTTTT
v_gene: TRBV28; abundance: medium-sized; d_gene: .; j_gene: TRBJ2-5; CDR3aa: CASTPRRGVSQETQYF; CDR3nt: TGTGCCAGCACTCCTCGACGGGGAGTGAGCCAAGAGACCCAGTACTTC